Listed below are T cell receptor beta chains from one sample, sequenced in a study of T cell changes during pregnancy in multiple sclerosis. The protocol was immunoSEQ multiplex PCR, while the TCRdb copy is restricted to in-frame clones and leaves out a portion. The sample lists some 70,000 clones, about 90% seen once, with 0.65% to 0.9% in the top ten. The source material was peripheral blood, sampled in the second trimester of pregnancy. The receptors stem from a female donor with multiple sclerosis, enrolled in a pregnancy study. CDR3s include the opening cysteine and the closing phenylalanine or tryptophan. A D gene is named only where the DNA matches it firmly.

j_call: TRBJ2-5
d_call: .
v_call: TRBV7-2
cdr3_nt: TGTGCCAGCAGCTTAGCAGGGAGGACGGGGAGAGAGACCCAGTACTTC
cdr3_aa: CASSLAGRTGRETQYF

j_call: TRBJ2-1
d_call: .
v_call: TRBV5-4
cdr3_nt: TGTGCCAGCAGCTTGGGACTCCTCTCCTACAATGAGCAGTTCTTC
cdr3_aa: CASSLGLLSYNEQFF

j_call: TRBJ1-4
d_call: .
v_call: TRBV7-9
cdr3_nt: TGTGCCAGCAGCCCCGTTAGATATGAAAAACTGTTTTTT
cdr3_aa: CASSPVRYEKLFF

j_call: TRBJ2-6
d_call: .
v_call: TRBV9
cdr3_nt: TGTGCCAGCAGCGTAGGCAGGGTCGGCTCTGGGGCCAACGTCCTGACTTTC
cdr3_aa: CASSVGRVGSGANVLTF

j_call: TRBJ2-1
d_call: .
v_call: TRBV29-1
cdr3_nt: TGCAGCGTCGACCCTGTCGCTCCCGAGACTAATGAGCAGTTCTTC
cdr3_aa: CSVDPVAPETNEQFF

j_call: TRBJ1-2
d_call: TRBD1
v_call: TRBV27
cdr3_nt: TGTGCCAGCAGTTTTGGGACAGGGGACTTAGCTAACTATGGCTACACCTTC
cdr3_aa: CASSFGTGDLANYGYTF

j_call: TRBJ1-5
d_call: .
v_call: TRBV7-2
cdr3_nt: TGTGCCAGCAGCTTATCAGGCGATAATCAGCCCCAGCATTTT
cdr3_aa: CASSLSGDNQPQHF

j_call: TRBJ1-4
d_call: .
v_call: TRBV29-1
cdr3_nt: TGCAGCGTTGGGGGAGGTGAAAAACTGTTTTTT
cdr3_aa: CSVGGGEKLFF

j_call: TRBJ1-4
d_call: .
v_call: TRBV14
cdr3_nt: TGTGCCAGCAGCCTTAACCCAGGGATGGGGAATGAAAAACTGTTTTTT
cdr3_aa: CASSLNPGMGNEKLFF

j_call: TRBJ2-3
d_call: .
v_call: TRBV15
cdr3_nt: TGTGCCACCTGGGGCAGACCGTACACAGATACGCAGTATTTT
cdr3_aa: CATWGRPYTDTQYF

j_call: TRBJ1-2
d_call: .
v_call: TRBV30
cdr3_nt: TGTGCCTGGAGTGTACTTAGGGGCAGAAGCGGCTACACCTTC
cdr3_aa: CAWSVLRGRSGYTF

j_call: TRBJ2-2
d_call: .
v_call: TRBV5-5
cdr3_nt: TGTGCCAGCAGCTTGGTTGTGGGTGAGGGTGCCGGGGAGCTGTTTTTT
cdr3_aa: CASSLVVGEGAGELFF

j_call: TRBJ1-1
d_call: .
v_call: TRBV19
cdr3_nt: TGTGCCAGCTCGCTCATTGGGGGGGGTCGGCACACTGAAGCTTTCTTT
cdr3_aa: CASSLIGGGRHTEAFF

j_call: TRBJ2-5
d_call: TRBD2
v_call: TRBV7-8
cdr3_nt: TGTGCCAGCAGCTTAATTCCTAGCGGGGGGGGAGAGACCCAGTACTTC
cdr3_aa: CASSLIPSGGGETQYF